The clone carrying this T cell receptor beta chain turned up a few times. This record belongs to a study of regulatory T cells in long-lasting Graves disease. Arm-PCR with iRepertoire HTBI primers amplified the CDR3 regions for these TCR beta libraries. TCRdb reprocessed the multiplex PCR reads via MiXCR and lists one record per CDR3 protein. The sample lists about 380,000 distinct CDR3 sequences, around 15% occurring once. With 4 bases removed from V and 5 bases from J, the gap between germline ends came to 15 bases. The CDR3 is 15 amino acids. Germline V gives CDR1 LNHDA, CDR2 SQIVND (reference sequence). The time point was: newly diagnosed GD, antithyroid drugs for less than 3 months. Scientists built the TCR library using RNA that was extracted from PBMCs. The EDTA tubes were filled with around 9.1 milliliters of drawn peripheral blood.

The TCR sequence derives from a female donor with Graves disease. The material was peripheral blood mononuclear cells (PBMCs), obtained at new diagnosis, from a patient treated with antithyroid drugs. V and J are TRBV19 and TRBJ2-1; maybe TRBD2 (6 bases). The CDR3 DNA reads TGTGCCAGTAGTAACGGGGGAAGGGCCCACAATGAGCAGTTCTTC. Amino acid sequence: CASSNGGRAHNEQFF.